This T cell receptor (beta chain) stems from a study of T cell changes during pregnancy in multiple sclerosis. Only in-frame clones appear in the TCRdb table, and some are missing; sequencing was by immunoSEQ multiplex PCR. The repertoire holds approximately 48,000 clones, with roughly 90% as singletons. The ends were cut back, 6 bases at V and 0 bases at J, with 15 bases in the middle. The CDR3 sequence is 16 residues long. Germline V gene sequence: CDR1 MDHEN, CDR2 SYDVKM. The source material was CD4+ T cells from peripheral blood mononuclear cells, sampled after pregnancy. The chain joins TRBV28 to TRBJ1-5; D is uncertain. This clonotype originated in a female donor with multiple sclerosis, enrolled in a pregnancy study. This CDR3 is CASRSPSTYSNQPQHF. The DNA for the CDR3 is TGTGCCAGCAGGTCCCCTTCCACATATAGCAATCAGCCCCAGCATTTT.